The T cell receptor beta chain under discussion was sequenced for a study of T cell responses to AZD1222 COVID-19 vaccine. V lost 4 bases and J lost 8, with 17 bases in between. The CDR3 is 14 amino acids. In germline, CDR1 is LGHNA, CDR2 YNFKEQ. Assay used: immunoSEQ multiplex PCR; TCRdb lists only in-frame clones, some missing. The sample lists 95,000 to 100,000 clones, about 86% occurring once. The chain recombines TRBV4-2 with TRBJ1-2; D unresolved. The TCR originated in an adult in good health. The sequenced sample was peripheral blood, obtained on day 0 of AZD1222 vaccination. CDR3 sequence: CASSPRYWAEGYTF. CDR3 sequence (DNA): TGTGCCAGCAGCCCCCGATATTGGGCCGAGGGCTACACCTTC.